This T cell receptor beta chain was observed in a study of response to subunit inactivated influenza vaccine. Study-wide results and caveats: T cells newly recruited by each seasonal influenza vaccination are few, the authors suggested.

Trimming took 1 base from V and 6 from J, leaving 10 bases between them. The CDR3 is made up of 12 amino acids. Germline lookup yields CDR1 DFQATT and CDR2 SNEGSKA (reference sequence). Via MiXCR, TCRdb re-called the RT-PCR reads, giving one row per CDR3 protein. The data show 500,000 or so distinct CDR3 sequences, more than 15% seen once. In this sample, this clonotype turned up a few times. Its target is unknown. The material was CD4+ T cells sorted from PBMCs, obtained approximately 25 months after vaccination. The chain is built from TRBV20-1 and TRBJ2-7, with D possibly TRBD1 on 6 matching bases. This TCR derives from a man in his fifties or sixties who received an inactivated influenza vaccine. CDR3 sequence reads: CSARGSGAEQYF. Here the CDR3 DNA reads TGCAGTGCTAGAGGGTCAGGGGCCGAGCAGTACTTC.